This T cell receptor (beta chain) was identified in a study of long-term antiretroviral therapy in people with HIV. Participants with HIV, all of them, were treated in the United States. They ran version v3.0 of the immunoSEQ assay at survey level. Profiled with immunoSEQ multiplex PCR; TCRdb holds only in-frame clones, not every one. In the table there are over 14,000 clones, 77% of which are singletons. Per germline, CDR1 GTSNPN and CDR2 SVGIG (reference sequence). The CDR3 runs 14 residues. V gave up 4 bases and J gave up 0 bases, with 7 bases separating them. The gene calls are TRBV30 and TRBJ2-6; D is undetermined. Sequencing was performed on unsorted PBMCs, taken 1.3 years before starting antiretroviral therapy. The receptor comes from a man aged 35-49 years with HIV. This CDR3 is CAWNPRSGANVLTF. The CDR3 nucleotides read TGTGCCTGGAATCCCCGCTCTGGGGCCAACGTCCTGACTTTC.